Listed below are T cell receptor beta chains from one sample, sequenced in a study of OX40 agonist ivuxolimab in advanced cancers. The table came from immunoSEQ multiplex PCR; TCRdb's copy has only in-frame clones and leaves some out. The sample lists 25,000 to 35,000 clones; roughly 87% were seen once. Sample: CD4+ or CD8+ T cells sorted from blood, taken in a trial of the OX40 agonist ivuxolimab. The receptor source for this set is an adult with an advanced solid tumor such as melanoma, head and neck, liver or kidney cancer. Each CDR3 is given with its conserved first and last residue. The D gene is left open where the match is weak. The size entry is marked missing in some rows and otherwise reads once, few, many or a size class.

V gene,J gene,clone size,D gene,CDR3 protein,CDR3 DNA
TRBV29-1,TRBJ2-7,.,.,CSVGFPYEQYF,TGCAGCGTTGGATTCCCCTACGAGCAGTACTTC
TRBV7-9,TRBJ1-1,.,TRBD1,CASSIRDRGNTEAFF,TGTGCCAGCAGCATCCGGGACAGGGGGAACACTGAAGCTTTCTTT
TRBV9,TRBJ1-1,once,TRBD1,CASSVGAGGNTEAFF,TGTGCCAGCAGCGTAGGAGCAGGGGGCAACACTGAAGCTTTCTTT
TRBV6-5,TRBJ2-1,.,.,CASSYFAGEQFF,TGTGCCAGCAGTTACTTTGCGGGTGAGCAGTTCTTC
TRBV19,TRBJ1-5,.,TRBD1,CASTAVTGGDQPQHF,TGTGCCAGTACCGCTGTGACAGGGGGCGATCAGCCCCAGCATTTT
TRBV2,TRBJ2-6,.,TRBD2,CASLPGTSTLSSGANVLTF,TGTGCCAGCCTACCCGGGACTAGTACATTGAGCTCTGGGGCCAACGTCCTGACTTTC
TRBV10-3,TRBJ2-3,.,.,CAIKWGEGSTDTQYF,TGTGCCATCAAATGGGGGGAAGGGAGCACAGATACGCAGTATTTT
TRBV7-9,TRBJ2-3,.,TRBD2,CASSLGLAGLTDTQYF,TGTGCCAGCAGCCTGGGACTAGCGGGACTAACAGATACGCAGTATTTT
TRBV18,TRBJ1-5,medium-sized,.,CASSDTGYYQPQHF,TGTGCCAGCTCAGATACAGGGTACTATCAGCCCCAGCATTTT
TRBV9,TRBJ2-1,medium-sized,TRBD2,CASSVAAGEGSYNEQFF,TGTGCCAGCAGCGTAGCTGCGGGGGAGGGATCCTACAATGAGCAGTTCTTC
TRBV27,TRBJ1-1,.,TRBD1,CASSLGQGVHEAFF,TGTGCCAGCAGTCTGGGACAGGGGGTCCATGAAGCTTTCTTT
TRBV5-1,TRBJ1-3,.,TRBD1,CASSLTGTGSGNTIYF,TGCGCCAGCAGCTTGACCGGGACAGGCTCTGGAAACACCATATATTTT
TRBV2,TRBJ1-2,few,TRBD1,CAPVKVTGGGYGYTF,TGTGCTCCGGTGAAAGTTACAGGGGGCGGCTATGGCTACACCTTC
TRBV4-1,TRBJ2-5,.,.,CASSQMQETQYF,TGCGCCAGCAGCCAAATGCAAGAGACCCAGTACTTC
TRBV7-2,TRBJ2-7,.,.,CASSLGGAEQYF,TGTGCCAGCAGCTTAGGGGGTGCCGAGCAGTACTTC
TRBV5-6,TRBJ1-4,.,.,CASSLGTFNEKLFF,TGTGCCAGCAGCTTGGGCACTTTTAATGAAAAACTGTTTTTT
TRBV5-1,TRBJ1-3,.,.,CASKGGLSGNTIYF,TGCGCCAGCAAGGGGGGGCTGTCTGGAAACACCATATATTTT
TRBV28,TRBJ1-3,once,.,CASSLQTRPGNTIYF,TGTGCCAGCAGTTTGCAAACCCGGCCAGGAAACACCATATATTTT
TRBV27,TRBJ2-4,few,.,CASIGVRDNKNIQYF,TGTGCCAGCATCGGGGTACGGGACAATAAAAACATTCAGTACTTC
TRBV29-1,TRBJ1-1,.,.,CSGSRVNTEAFF,TGCAGCGGTTCCAGGGTCAACACTGAAGCTTTCTTT
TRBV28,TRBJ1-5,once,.,CASRGEDSLLNQPQHF,TGTGCCAGCAGGGGAGAGGACAGCTTACTTAATCAGCCCCAGCATTTT
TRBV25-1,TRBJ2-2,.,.,CASSAVNTGELFF,TGTGCCAGCAGTGCGGTTAACACCGGGGAGCTGTTTTTT
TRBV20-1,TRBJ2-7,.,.,CSGLAYEQYF,TGCAGTGGCTTGGCCTACGAGCAGTACTTC